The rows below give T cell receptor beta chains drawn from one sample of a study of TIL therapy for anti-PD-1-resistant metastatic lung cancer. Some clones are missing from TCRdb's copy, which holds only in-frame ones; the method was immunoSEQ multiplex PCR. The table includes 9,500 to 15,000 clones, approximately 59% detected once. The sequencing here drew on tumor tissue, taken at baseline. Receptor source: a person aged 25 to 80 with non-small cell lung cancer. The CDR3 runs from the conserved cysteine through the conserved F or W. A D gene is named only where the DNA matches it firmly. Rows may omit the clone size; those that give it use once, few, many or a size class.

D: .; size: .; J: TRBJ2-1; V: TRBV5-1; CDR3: CASSLWGGATYNEQFF; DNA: TGCGCCAGCAGCTTGTGGGGCGGGGCGACCTACAATGAGCAGTTCTTC
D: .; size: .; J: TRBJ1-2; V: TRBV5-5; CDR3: CASSLNGPDGYTF; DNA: TGTGCCAGCAGCTTGAATGGGCCCGATGGCTACACCTTC
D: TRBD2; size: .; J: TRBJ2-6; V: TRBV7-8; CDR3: CASSLTWTSGTSGANVLTF; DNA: TGTGCCAGCAGCTTAACGTGGACTAGCGGGACCTCTGGGGCCAACGTCCTGACTTTC
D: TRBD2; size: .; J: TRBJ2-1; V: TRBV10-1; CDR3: CASSPGLAGGSNEQFF; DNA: TGCGCCAGCAGTCCGGGACTAGCGGGGGGGTCCAATGAGCAGTTCTTC
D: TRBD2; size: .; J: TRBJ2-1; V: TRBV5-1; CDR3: CASSSQGPGTSGRAENEQFF; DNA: TGCGCCAGCAGTTCGCAGGGGCCAGGGACTAGCGGGAGGGCGGAGAATGAGCAGTTCTTC
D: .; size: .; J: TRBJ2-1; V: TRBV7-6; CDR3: CASSFRDTQFF; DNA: TGTGCCAGCAGCTTCCGGGACACCCAGTTCTTC
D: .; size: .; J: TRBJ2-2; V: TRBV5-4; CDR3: CASSFTENTGELFF; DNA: TGTGCCAGCAGCTTTACTGAGAACACCGGGGAGCTGTTTTTT
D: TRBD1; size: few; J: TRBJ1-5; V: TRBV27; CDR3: CASSLHYRGTQPQHF; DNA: TGTGCCAGCAGTTTGCATTACAGGGGGACTCAGCCCCAGCATTTT
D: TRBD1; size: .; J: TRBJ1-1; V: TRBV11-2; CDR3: CASSLEPGGFAEAFF; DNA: TGTGCCAGCAGCTTAGAGCCAGGGGGGTTCGCTGAAGCTTTCTTT
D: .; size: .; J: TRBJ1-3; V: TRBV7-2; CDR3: CASSLGPSFGNTIYF; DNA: TGTGCCAGCAGCTTAGGCCCCAGCTTTGGAAACACCATATATTTT
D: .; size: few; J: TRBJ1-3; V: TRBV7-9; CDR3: CASSFSDSSSGNTIYF; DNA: TGTGCCAGCAGCTTCTCGGACAGCAGCTCTGGAAACACCATATATTTT
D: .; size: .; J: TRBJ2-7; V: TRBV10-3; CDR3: CAISESSGTEQYF; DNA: TGTGCCATCAGTGAGTCATCAGGGACCGAGCAGTACTTC
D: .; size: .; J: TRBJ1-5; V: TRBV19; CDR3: CASSIRASLWQPQHF; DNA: TGTGCCAGTAGTATACGCGCCTCCCTTTGGCAGCCCCAGCATTTT
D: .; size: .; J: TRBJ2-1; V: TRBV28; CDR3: CASTHREAYNEQFF; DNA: TGTGCCAGCACCCACAGGGAAGCCTACAATGAGCAGTTCTTC
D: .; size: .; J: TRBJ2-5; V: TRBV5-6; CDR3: CASSLEETQYF; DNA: TGTGCCAGCAGCTTGGAGGAGACCCAGTACTTC
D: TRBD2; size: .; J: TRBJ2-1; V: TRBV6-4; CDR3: CASSATSGDYNEQFF; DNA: TGTGCCAGCAGTGCGACTAGCGGGGATTACAATGAGCAGTTCTTC
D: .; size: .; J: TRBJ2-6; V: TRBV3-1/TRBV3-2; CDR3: CASSQESGSGANVLTF; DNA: TGTGCCAGCAGCCAAGAATCAGGGTCTGGGGCCAACGTCCTGACTTTC
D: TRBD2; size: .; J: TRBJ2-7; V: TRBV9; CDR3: CASSESAGSGRSSYEQYF; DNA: TGTGCCAGCAGCGAGTCCGCGGGAAGCGGGAGGTCCTCCTACGAGCAGTACTTC
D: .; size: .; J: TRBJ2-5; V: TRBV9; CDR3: CASSPNTPKETQYF; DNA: TGTGCCAGCAGCCCTAACACGCCGAAAGAGACCCAGTACTTC
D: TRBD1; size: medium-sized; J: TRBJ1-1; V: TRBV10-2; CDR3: CASSGQGWTEAFF; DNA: TGCGCCAGCAGTGGACAGGGTTGGACTGAAGCTTTCTTT
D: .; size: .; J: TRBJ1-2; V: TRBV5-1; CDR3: CASSLMGTDGYTF; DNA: TGCGCCAGCAGCTTGATGGGGACCGATGGCTACACCTTC
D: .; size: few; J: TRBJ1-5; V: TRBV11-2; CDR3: CASSLQGQGNQPQHF; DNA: TGTGCCAGCAGCCTTCAGGGGCAGGGCAATCAGCCCCAGCATTTT
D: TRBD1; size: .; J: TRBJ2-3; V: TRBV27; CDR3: CASREQGYTDTQYF; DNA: TGTGCCAGCAGGGAACAGGGGTACACAGATACGCAGTATTTT
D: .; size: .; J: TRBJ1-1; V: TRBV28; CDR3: CASRSTGGAFF; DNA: TGTGCCAGCCGCTCTACGGGCGGGGCTTTCTTT
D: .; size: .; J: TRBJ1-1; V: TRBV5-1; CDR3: CASSFTGGEGTEAFF; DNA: TGCGCCAGCAGCTTTACTGGGGGCGAGGGGACTGAAGCTTTCTTT
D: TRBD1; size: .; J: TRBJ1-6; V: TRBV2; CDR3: CASQFEGQGYNSPLHF; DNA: TGTGCCAGCCAGTTTGAGGGACAGGGGTATAATTCACCCCTCCACTTT
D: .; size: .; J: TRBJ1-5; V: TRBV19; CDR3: CASRIGTGSNQPQHF; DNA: TGTGCCAGTAGGATCGGTACAGGTAGCAATCAGCCCCAGCATTTT
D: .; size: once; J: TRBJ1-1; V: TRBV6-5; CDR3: CASGPNLEAFF; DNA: TGTGCCAGCGGCCCCAATCTCGAAGCTTTCTTT
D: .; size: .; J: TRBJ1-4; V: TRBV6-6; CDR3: CASSLKGGNEKLFF; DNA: TGTGCCAGCAGTTTAAAGGGTGGAAATGAAAAACTGTTTTTT
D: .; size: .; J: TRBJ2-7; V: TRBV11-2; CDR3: CASSLDRSTYEQYF; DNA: TGTGCCAGCAGCTTAGACCGATCCACCTACGAGCAGTACTTC
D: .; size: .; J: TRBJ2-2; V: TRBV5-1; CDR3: CASSLGGKNTGELFF; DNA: TGCGCCAGCAGCTTGGGGGGGAAGAACACCGGGGAGCTGTTTTTT
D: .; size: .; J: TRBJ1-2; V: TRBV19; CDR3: CASSPRRQDYGYTF; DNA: TGTGCCAGTAGTCCCCGACGACAGGACTATGGCTACACCTTC
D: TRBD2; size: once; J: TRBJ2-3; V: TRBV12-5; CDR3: CASGLGTSGRAIADTQYF; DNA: TGTGCTAGTGGTTTGGGGACTAGCGGGAGGGCCATAGCAGATACGCAGTATTTT
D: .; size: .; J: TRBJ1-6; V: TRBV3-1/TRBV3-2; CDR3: CASSQDGGIHSPLHF; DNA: TGTGCCAGCAGCCAAGATGGGGGGATTCATTCACCCCTCCACTTT
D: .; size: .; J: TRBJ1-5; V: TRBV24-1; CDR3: CATSDQAVQPQHF; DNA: TGTGCCACCAGTGACCAGGCTGTCCAGCCCCAGCATTTT
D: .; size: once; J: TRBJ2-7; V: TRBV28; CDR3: CASSLPAHYEQYF; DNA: TGTGCCAGCAGTTTGCCAGCACACTACGAGCAGTACTTC
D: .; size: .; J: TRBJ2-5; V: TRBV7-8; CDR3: CASSITRGAGETQYF; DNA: TGTGCCAGCAGCATAACCCGGGGGGCGGGGGAGACCCAGTACTTC
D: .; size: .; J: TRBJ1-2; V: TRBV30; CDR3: CAWRFEGGYTF; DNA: TGTGCCTGGAGGTTTGAGGGGGGCTACACCTTC
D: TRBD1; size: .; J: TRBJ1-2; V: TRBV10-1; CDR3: CASSADRAGGYTF; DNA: TGCGCCAGCAGCGCTGACAGGGCCGGTGGCTACACCTTC
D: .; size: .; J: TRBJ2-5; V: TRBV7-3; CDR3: CASSITGGGRTQETQYF; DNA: TGTGCCAGCAGCATCACTGGGGGTGGGCGGACGCAAGAGACCCAGTACTTC
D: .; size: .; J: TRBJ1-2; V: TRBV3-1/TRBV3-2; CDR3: CASQPVQDTGGYTF; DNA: TGTGCCAGCCAGCCCGTCCAGGACACGGGTGGCTACACCTTC
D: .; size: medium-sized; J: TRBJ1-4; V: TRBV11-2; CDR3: CASSLASLGLNEKLFF; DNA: TGTGCCAGCAGCTTAGCTTCGCTGGGGCTTAATGAAAAACTGTTTTTT
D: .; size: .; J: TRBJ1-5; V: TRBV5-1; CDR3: CASSLGPVNQPQHF; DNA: TGCGCCAGCAGCTTGGGTCCGGTCAATCAGCCCCAGCATTTT
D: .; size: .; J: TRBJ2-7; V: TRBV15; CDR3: CATSREDSYEQYF; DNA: TGTGCCACCAGCAGAGAAGACTCCTACGAGCAGTACTTC
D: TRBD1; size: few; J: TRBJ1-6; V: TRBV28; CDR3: CASSPHPGQGINSPLHF; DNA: TGTGCCAGCAGTCCCCATCCGGGACAGGGGATCAATTCACCCCTCCACTTT
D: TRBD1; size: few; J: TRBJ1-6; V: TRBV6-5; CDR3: CASRDRGDNSPLHF; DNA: TGTGCCAGCAGAGACAGGGGAGATAATTCACCCCTCCACTTT
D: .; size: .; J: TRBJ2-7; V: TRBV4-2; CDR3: CASSQESSYEQYF; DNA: TGTGCCAGCAGCCAAGAATCTTCCTACGAGCAGTACTTC
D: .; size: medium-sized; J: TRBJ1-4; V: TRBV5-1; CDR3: CASSLDPPGAATNEKLFF; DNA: TGCGCCAGCAGCTTGGACCCTCCTGGGGCTGCAACTAATGAAAAACTGTTTTTT
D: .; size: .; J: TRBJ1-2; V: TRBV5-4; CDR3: CASSRGEGGYGYTF; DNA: TGTGCCAGCAGCCGGGGGGAGGGAGGCTATGGCTACACCTTC
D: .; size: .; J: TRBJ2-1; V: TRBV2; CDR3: CASIGTGSSYNEQFF; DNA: TGTGCCAGCATTGGGACGGGGAGCTCCTACAATGAGCAGTTCTTC
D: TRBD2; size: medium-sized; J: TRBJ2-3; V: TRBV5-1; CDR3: CASSRERGKDTQYF; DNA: TGCGCCAGCAGCCGGGAGCGGGGGAAAGATACGCAGTATTTT
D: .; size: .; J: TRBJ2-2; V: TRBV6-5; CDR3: CAVKQLNTGELFF; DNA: TGTGCCGTAAAACAGCTAAACACCGGGGAGCTGTTTTTT
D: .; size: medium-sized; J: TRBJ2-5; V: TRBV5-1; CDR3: CASSLEVETQYF; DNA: TGCGCCAGCAGCTTGGAAGTGGAGACCCAGTACTTC
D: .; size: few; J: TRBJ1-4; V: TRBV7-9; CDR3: CASSFPSTTNEKLFF; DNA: TGTGCCAGCAGCTTTCCAAGTACAACTAATGAAAAACTGTTTTTT
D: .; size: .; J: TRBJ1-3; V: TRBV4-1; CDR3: CASSQWALFRNTIYF; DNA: TGCGCCAGCAGCCAGTGGGCCCTGTTTCGAAACACCATATATTTT
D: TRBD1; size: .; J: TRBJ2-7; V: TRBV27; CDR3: CASSWTGPGEQYF; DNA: TGTGCCAGCAGCTGGACAGGGCCGGGCGAGCAGTACTTC
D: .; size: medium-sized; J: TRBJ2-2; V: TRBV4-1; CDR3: CASSHPNTGELFF; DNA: TGCGCCAGCAGCCATCCGAACACCGGGGAGCTGTTTTTT
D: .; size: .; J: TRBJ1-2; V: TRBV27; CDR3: CASRSGKTNYGYTF; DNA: TGTGCCAGCAGGTCAGGGAAAACTAACTATGGCTACACCTTC
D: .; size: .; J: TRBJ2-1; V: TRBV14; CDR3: CASSQGAQGNEQFF; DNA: TGTGCCAGCAGCCAAGGGGCACAGGGAAATGAGCAGTTCTTC
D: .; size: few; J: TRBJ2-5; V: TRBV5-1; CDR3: CASSSSQAAGGETQYF; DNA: TGCGCCAGCAGCAGTTCGCAGGCCGCCGGGGGCGAGACCCAGTACTTC